Below, 18 T cell receptor beta chains from the same sample are listed, as sequenced in a study of blood T cell repertoires in COVID-19. Clones were sequenced by immunoSEQ multiplex PCR, and TCRdb holds only the in-frame ones, with some missing. In the table there are approximately 150,000 clones, approximately 80% of which are singletons. What was sequenced was PBMCs or T cells enriched from blood (not recorded which). The origin of the receptors is a man in his 70s who had been exposed to COVID-19.

The chain recombines TRBV28 with TRBJ2-1; weak D call: TRBD2 (6 bases). There are 11 residues in the CDR3. In germline, CDR1 is MDHEN, CDR2 SYDVKM. V lost 8 bases, J lost 10 bases, and 12 bases lay in between. This CDR3 is CASGLAGEQFF. The CDR3 DNA reads TGTGCCAGCGGGCTTGCGGGGGAGCAGTTCTTC.

The chain has TRBV9 and TRBJ2-3, with 13 nucleotides matching TRBD2. With 4 bases clipped from V and 1 base from J, the junction kept 6 bases outside the gene matches. This CDR3 region has 17 residues. Germline CDR1 is SGDLS and CDR2 is YYNGEE. CDR3 protein: CASSPGLAGAGTDTQYF. CDR3 sequence (DNA): TGTGCCAGCAGCCCCGGACTAGCGGGAGCGGGCACAGATACGCAGTATTTT.

The gene calls are TRBV29-1 and TRBJ2-7, with 10 bases identical to TRBD1. The CDR3 has 13 amino acids. Germline CDR1 is SQVTM and CDR2 is ANQGSEA. After removal of 6 bases from V and 2 bases from J, the junction contained 4 bases not matched to a gene. The CDR3 nucleotides are TGCAGCGTCCGGGACAGGGGACCCTACGAGCAGTACTTC. This encodes CSVRDRGPYEQYF.

This clone was found a few times. The V and J genes are TRBV2 and TRBJ1-2; the D gene is possibly TRBD1 (6 bases). From germline, CDR1 is SNHLY and CDR2 FYNNEI. The CDR3 extends over 14 amino acids. The ends were cut back, 4 bases at V and 8 bases at J, with 17 bases in the middle. CDR3 in DNA: TGTGCCAGCAGTGTAGGGACACCTCAAGAAGGCTACACCTTC. It specifies CASSVGTPQEGYTF.

This rearrangement joins TRBV28 to TRBJ2-7; D perhaps matches TRBD1 (6 bases). This CDR3 spans 14 amino acids. Germline CDR1 and CDR2: MDHEN and SYDVKM. V was clipped by 3 bases and J by 4 bases, with 13 bases between them. The CDR3 DNA reads TGTGCCAGCAGTTTTAGTACAGGGACGTACGAGCAGTACTTC. It specifies CASSFSTGTYEQYF.

The chain recombines TRBV6-5 with TRBJ2-2, with 9 positions matching TRBD2. V shed 8 bases and J 6 bases; nucleotides not matched to a gene: 7. The germline CDR1 and CDR2 sequences are MNHEY and SVGAGI. CDR3 length: 14 amino acids. CDR3 coding DNA: TGTGCCAGCGACTGGACTAGCGTCCCCGGGGAGCTGTTTTTT. Its protein is CASDWTSVPGELFF.

V is TRBV3-1 (or the pseudogene TRBV3-2) and J is TRBJ1-2; no definite D call. Germline V lookup: CDR1 LGHDT, CDR2 YNNKEL (reference sequence). This CDR3 contains 14 residues. Trimming took 2 bases from V and 0 from J, leaving 7 bases between them. Written as DNA, the CDR3 is TGTGCCAGCAGCCAAAGAGCGACTAACTATGGCTACACCTTC. Protein sequence: CASSQRATNYGYTF.

In nucleotides, the CDR3 is TGTGCCAGCATGGGAGTGGGAACTGAAGCTTTCTTT. Translated, it gives CASMGVGTEAFF. The chain employs TRBV25-1 and TRBJ1-1; D not certain. CDR3 size: 12 residues. Germline lookup yields CDR1 MGHDK and CDR2 SYGVNS. The V end was cut by 7 bases, the J end by 5 bases, with 11 bases between.

The V gene is TRBV10-3, the J gene TRBJ1-5; no reliable D call. The CDR3 has 15 residues. Per the germline V gene, CDR1 is ENHRY and CDR2 is SYGVKD. The V end was cut by 6 bases, the J end by 4 bases, with 16 bases between. CDR3 in amino acids: CAIRAWVGGNQPQHF. The CDR3 nucleotides read TGTGCCATCAGGGCCTGGGTCGGAGGAAATCAGCCCCAGCATTTT.

V is TRBV4-3 and J is TRBJ2-2; no clear D. This CDR3 has 15 amino acids. Germline CDR1 LGHNA, CDR2 YSLEER. V gave up 0 bases and J gave up 6 bases, with 11 bases separating them. CDR3 sequence reads: CASSQDHLASGELFF. The DNA of the CDR3 is TGCGCCAGCAGCCAAGATCACTTAGCATCCGGGGAGCTGTTTTTT.

The chain carries TRBV7-8 and TRBJ2-1, with TRBD2 matching over 7 bases. CDR3 length: 12 residues. CDR1 and CDR2 (germline): SGHVS, FQNEAQ. Trimming at V came to 5 bases and at J to 14 bases, leaving 9 bases not matched to a gene. The CDR3 loop is CASSPAGEKKFF. CDR3 in DNA: TGTGCCAGCAGCCCGGCGGGGGAGAAGAAGTTCTTC.

The chain recombines TRBV19 with TRBJ2-5; 10 bases match TRBD1. Germline lookup yields CDR1 LNHDA and CDR2 SQIVND (reference sequence). V lost 3 bases to trimming and J lost 4 bases; unmatched junction nucleotides: 11. There are 17 residues in the CDR3. Here the CDR3 DNA reads TGTGCCAGTAGTATGACCTTCGGGACAGGGGATCGAGAGACCCAGTACTTC. Translated: CASSMTFGTGDRETQYF.

This clone was observed a handful of times. The chain uses TRBV3-1 (or the pseudogene TRBV3-2) and TRBJ1-5, with 7 bases lining up with TRBD1. Germline V gives CDR1 LGHDT, CDR2 YNNKEL (reference sequence). CDR3 size: 15 residues. V gave up 2 bases and J gave up 3 bases; unmatched junction bases: 4. In DNA, the CDR3 is TGTGCCAGCAGCCAATGGAGGGGGCCCAATCAGCCCCAGCATTTT. It codes for CASSQWRGPNQPQHF.

J is TRBJ2-3 and V is TRBV2; 7 bases are a match to TRBD1. This CDR3 region has 15 residues. Germline V CDR1 and CDR2: SNHLY, FYNNEI. The junction had 14 bases not matched to a gene; V was cut back by 7 bases and J by 7 bases. The CDR3 nucleotides read TGTGCCAGCACCCGACAGGGACCGTCGAGGAATACGCAGTATTTT. As protein: CASTRQGPSRNTQYF.

The V gene is TRBV14, the J gene TRBJ2-2; D is unresolved. Germline CDR1 and CDR2: SGHDN and FVKESK. This CDR3 region has 17 residues. The V end lost 4 bases, the J end lost 5 bases, and 20 bases lay between the germline ends. The CDR3 here is CASSPPLSAVRTGELFF. The DNA of the CDR3 is TGTGCCAGCAGCCCTCCCTTGTCGGCTGTGAGGACCGGGGAGCTGTTTTTT.

The chain carries TRBV29-1 and TRBJ2-7; a weak D match, TRBD1 (5 bases). The CDR3 runs to 14 residues. V dropped 3 bases and J dropped 7 bases, with 19 bases sitting between them. Germline CDR1 and CDR2: SQVTM and ANQGSEA. In DNA, the CDR3 is TGCAGCGTTGACGCTCAGGGTACTTCTAGGGAGCAGTACTTC. This gives the protein CSVDAQGTSREQYF.

This rearrangement joins TRBV18 to TRBJ2-7; weak D call: TRBD1 (6 bases). Trimming cost V 2 bases and J 4 bases, with 12 bases left between them. This CDR3 is built from 14 residues. Germline CDR1 KGHSH, CDR2 LQKENI. This CDR3 is CASSPAGVGYEQYF. CDR3 nucleotide sequence: TGTGCCAGCTCACCAGCAGGGGTTGGGTACGAGCAGTACTTC.

J is TRBJ1-5 and V is TRBV28; D remains unclear. CDR3 length: 13 amino acids. The germline V and J ends were trimmed by 11 bases and 2 bases, with 13 bases remaining between them. Germline V gene sequence: CDR1 MDHEN, CDR2 SYDVKM. The CDR3 loop is CAVQWRGNQPQHF. The DNA for the CDR3 is TGTGCCGTGCAATGGAGGGGCAATCAGCCCCAGCATTTT.